Each of the 23 T cell receptor beta chains below was sequenced from the same sample in a study of T cell changes during pregnancy in multiple sclerosis. Produced via immunoSEQ multiplex PCR; TCRdb's table is partial and in-frame only. The sample shows more than 15,000 clones, 80% to 90% of them seen only once. Sequenced here: CD8+ T cells from peripheral blood mononuclear cells, sampled in the second trimester of pregnancy. All receptors come from a female donor in good health, enrolled as a control in a pregnancy study.

V is TRBV19 and J is TRBJ1-1; D is uncertain. The CDR3 loop spans 13 amino acids. Per germline, CDR1 LNHDA and CDR2 SQIVND (reference sequence). V was cut by 6 bases and J by 5 bases, with 13 bases left in between. CDR3 protein: CASSTTLRTEAFF. CDR3 nucleotides: TGTGCCAGTAGCACAACCCTGAGGACTGAAGCTTTCTTT.

This clone has a handful of counts. The chain couples TRBV28 to TRBJ2-1, with 7 bases matching TRBD1. The length of the CDR3 is 15 residues. Germline CDR1 is MDHEN and CDR2 is SYDVKM. V was pared by 1 base and J by 9 bases, with 9 bases of the junction left unmatched. The CDR3 loop is CASSLYSGGRLEQFF. Written as DNA, the CDR3 is TGTGCCAGCAGTTTATATTCAGGGGGTCGACTTGAGCAGTTCTTC.

This CDR3 reads CASSSRTSGGLSTDTQYF. CDR3 in DNA: TGTGCCAGCAGCTCCCGGACTAGCGGGGGCCTCAGCACAGATACGCAGTATTTT. V usage is TRBV4-2 and J usage is TRBJ2-3; TRBD2 aligns across 13 bases. Germline assignment: CDR1 LGHNA and CDR2 YNFKEQ. The length of the CDR3 is 18 residues. Trimming took 5 bases from V and 0 from J; bases not matched to a gene: 8.

This sequence joins TRBV6-4 and TRBJ1-5; TRBD1 might be the D (5 bases). Germline CDR1 and CDR2: MRHNA and SNTAGT. Trimming removed 2 bases at V and 7 bases at J, with 15 bases between. The CDR3 spans 15 residues. The CDR3 nucleotides read TGTGCCAGCAGTGACGGTCAGGGAGGCGGCCAGCCCCAGCATTTT. Translated: CASSDGQGGGQPQHF.

V usage is TRBV19 and J usage is TRBJ2-1; D possibly corresponds to TRBD1 (5 bases). Germline-derived CDR1 and CDR2 are LNHDA and SQIVND (reference sequence). This CDR3 is 13 amino acids long. Trimming cost V 2 bases and J 7 bases, with 9 bases left between them. The CDR3 region is CASSIKGLNEQFF. DNA for the CDR3: TGTGCCAGTAGTATAAAGGGGCTAAATGAGCAGTTCTTC.

The CDR3 DNA sequence: TGTGCCAGCTGGGACAGGTCTTTTCGTCAGCCCCAGCATTTT. Its translation: CASWDRSFRQPQHF. J is TRBJ1-5 and V is TRBV27; TRBD1 agrees at 8 bases. The CDR3 has 14 amino acids. V trimming: 8 bases; J trimming: 6 bases; junction bases outside the gene matches: 9. CDR1 and CDR2 from the germline V gene are MNHEY and SMNVEV (reference sequence).

The chain is built from TRBV9 and TRBJ2-7, with D unclear. CDR3 size: 14 residues. Deletions cut 0 bases from V and 5 bases from J, with 12 bases between. Germline V gene data show CDR1 as SGDLS and CDR2 as YYNGEE. Here the CDR3 reads CASSVGLIADEQYF. The CDR3 bases are TGTGCCAGCAGCGTAGGTTTGATAGCCGACGAGCAGTACTTC. The entire variable domain, with the rest obtained from reference TRBV9 and TRBJ2-7, is as follows: DSGVTQTPKHLITATGQRVTLRCSPRSGDLSVYWYQQSLDQGLQFLIQYYNGEERAKGNILERFSAQQFPDLHSELNLSSLELGDSALYFCASSVGLIADEQYFGPGTRLTVT.

The chain employs TRBV27 and TRBJ2-1; 8 nucleotides match TRBD2. The CDR3 has 15 amino acids. The V and J ends lost 5 bases and 10 bases, in that order; junction bases with no gene match: 13. Germline CDR1 and CDR2: MNHEY and SMNVEV (reference sequence). The CDR3 DNA follows: TGTGCCAGCAGTCGGGGGACTAGTGGGGTCGGCGAGCAGTTCTTC. Its translation is CASSRGTSGVGEQFF.

The J gene is TRBJ2-7, the V gene TRBV2, with 7 positions matching TRBD2. The CDR3 has 13 amino acids. The J segment lost 5 bases and the V segment lost 11 bases, leaving 12 bases of the junction unmatched. Germline V lookup: CDR1 SNHLY, CDR2 FYNNEI. The CDR3 nucleotides are TGTGCCGCTCGAGGGAGGGCCCCCGACGAGCAGTACTTC. The encoded protein is CAARGRAPDEQYF.

The gene calls are TRBV6-1 and TRBJ2-1, with D tentatively TRBD1 (5 bases). V lost 3 bases and J 2 bases, leaving 8 bases between the germline ends. The CDR3 is 14 amino acids. The germline V gene encodes CDR1 MNHNS and CDR2 SASEGT. The CDR3 DNA sequence: TGTGCCAGCAGTGAGACAGACCCCTACAATGAGCAGTTCTTC. It translates to CASSETDPYNEQFF.

This clone was detected only a few times. This chain joins TRBV11-3 and TRBJ1-2; D is unclear. V lost 3 bases and J 2 bases, leaving 13 bases between the germline ends. From germline, CDR1 is SGHNT and CDR2 YENEEA. The length of the CDR3 is 15 residues. The CDR3 sequence: CASSFWAYDNYGYTF. The CDR3 coding sequence is TGTGCCAGCAGCTTTTGGGCATACGACAACTATGGCTACACCTTC.

This clone was counted a single time. The chain is built from TRBV15 and TRBJ1-2; D is ambiguous. This CDR3 has 14 amino acids. The germline gives CDR1 LNHNV, CDR2 YYDKDF (reference sequence). With 0 bases removed from V and 8 bases from J, the gap between germline ends came to 13 bases. DNA of the CDR3: TGTGCCACCAGCAGAGATCAGCGCCGTTTCGGCTACACCTTC. Translation gives CATSRDQRRFGYTF.

This sequence joins TRBV21-1 and TRBJ2-2; TRBD2, the table's D call, was not compared with the DNA. TRBV21-1 is given as a pseudogene. CDR3 length equals 12 residues. CDR3 sequence reads: CASSGGTGELFF. CDR3 DNA sequence: TGTGCCAGCAGCGGAGGGACCGGGGAGCTGTTTTTT.

The chain is built from TRBV27 and TRBJ2-7, with a weak D call TRBD1 (5 bases). V gave up 1 base and J gave up 2 bases, with 24 bases separating them. In germline, CDR1 is MNHEY, CDR2 SMNVEV (reference sequence). The CDR3 contains 19 residues. CDR3 nucleotide sequence: TGTGCCAGCAGTTTATGGTCGGGTGAGGCAGGGAATTTCGCCTACGAGCAGTACTTC. This gives the protein CASSLWSGEAGNFAYEQYF.

The chain combines TRBV11-1 with TRBJ2-5; the match to TRBD1 covers 9 bases. Looked up from germline, CDR1 is SGHAT and CDR2 is FQDESV (reference sequence). This CDR3 region has 15 residues. V trimming: 1 base; J trimming: 2 bases; junction bases outside the gene matches: 2. The CDR3 reads CASSLVDRGQETQYF. The CDR3 bases are TGTGCCAGCAGCTTAGTGGACAGGGGTCAAGAGACCCAGTACTTC. Supplemented by reference TRBV11-1 and TRBJ2-5, the full variable domain reads EAEVAQSPRYKITEKSQAVAFWCDPISGHATLYWYRQILGQGPELLVQFQDESVVDDSQLPKDRFSAERLKGVDSTLKIQPAELGDSAMYLCASSLVDRGQETQYFGPGTRLLVL.

The chain links TRBV4-1 to TRBJ1-2; TRBD1 is a possible D gene (5 bases). This CDR3 region has 14 residues. Germline CDR1 is MGHRA and CDR2 is YSYEKL. V was pared by 0 bases and J by 4 bases, with 9 bases between. The CDR3 DNA reads as TGCGCCAGCAGCCAAGAGGCAGGGATCTATGGCTACACCTTC. Translated: CASSQEAGIYGYTF.

The CDR3 loop is CASSITSANTGELFF. The CDR3 DNA reads TGTGCCAGTAGTATTACTAGCGCGAACACCGGGGAGCTGTTTTTT. The chain joins TRBV19 to TRBJ2-2, with TRBD2 matching over 7 bases. V shed 3 bases, J shed 0 bases, and the junction held 1 base outside the gene matches. The CDR3 runs to 15 residues. Looked up from germline, CDR1 is LNHDA and CDR2 is SQIVND (reference sequence).

Concerning this clone: A junction end diverges from the germline sequence, so it may reflect a read error. The chain joins TRBV4-2 to TRBJ2-7, with 7 bases identical to TRBD1. Germline-derived CDR1 and CDR2 are LGHNA and YNFKEQ. The length of the CDR3 is 15 residues. In DNA form, the CDR3 reads TGTGCCAGCGGCCAAGATAGGGCAGGGGGTTACGAGCAGTACTTC. It specifies CASGQDRAGGYEQYF.

This chain links TRBV27 with TRBJ2-7; a weak D match, TRBD1 (6 bases). Deletions cut 8 bases from V and 3 bases from J, with 14 bases between. CDR3 size: 13 residues. CDR1 and CDR2 (germline): MNHEY, SMNVEV (reference sequence). CDR3 DNA sequence: TGTGCCAGCGGATGGACAGCTGGCTACGAGCAGTACTTC. Its translation: CASGWTAGYEQYF.

This chain links TRBV27 with TRBJ1-5; D gene uncertain. The ends were cut back, 5 bases at V and 1 base at J, with 12 bases in the middle. The CDR3 covers 15 residues. Germline-derived CDR1 and CDR2 are MNHEY and SMNVEV (reference sequence). The CDR3 DNA sequence: TGTGCCAGCAGTCCCCTAGGTTCCAGCAATCAGCCCCAGCATTTT. Residues: CASSPLGSSNQPQHF.

This chain joins TRBV7-9 and TRBJ2-1; the D gene is possibly TRBD2 (6 bases). From germline, CDR1 is SEHNR and CDR2 FQNEAQ (reference sequence). V lost 6 bases to trimming and J lost 4 bases, with 13 bases between them. The CDR3 consists of 14 residues. The CDR3 nucleotides are TGTGCCAGCAGGATAGGGGACTTATACAATGAGCAGTTCTTC. This sequence encodes CASRIGDLYNEQFF.

This chain uses TRBV7-9 with TRBJ2-1; D ambiguous. The CDR3 has 12 residues. The germline V gene has CDR1 SEHNR and CDR2 FQNEAQ (reference sequence). V was pared by 1 base and J by 9 bases, with 7 bases between. The CDR3 coding sequence is TGTGCCAGCAGCTTAGAGAGTGGTGAGCAGTTCTTC. Its protein is CASSLESGEQFF.

V and J are TRBV10-3 and TRBJ2-3; 7 bases agree with TRBD1. Per the germline V gene, CDR1 is ENHRY and CDR2 is SYGVKD. The CDR3 contains 15 residues. J was trimmed by 2 bases and V by 2 bases; bases with no gene match: 4. CDR3 loop: CAISETGDNTDTQYF. DNA for the CDR3: TGTGCCATCAGTGAGACAGGGGACAACACAGATACGCAGTATTTT.